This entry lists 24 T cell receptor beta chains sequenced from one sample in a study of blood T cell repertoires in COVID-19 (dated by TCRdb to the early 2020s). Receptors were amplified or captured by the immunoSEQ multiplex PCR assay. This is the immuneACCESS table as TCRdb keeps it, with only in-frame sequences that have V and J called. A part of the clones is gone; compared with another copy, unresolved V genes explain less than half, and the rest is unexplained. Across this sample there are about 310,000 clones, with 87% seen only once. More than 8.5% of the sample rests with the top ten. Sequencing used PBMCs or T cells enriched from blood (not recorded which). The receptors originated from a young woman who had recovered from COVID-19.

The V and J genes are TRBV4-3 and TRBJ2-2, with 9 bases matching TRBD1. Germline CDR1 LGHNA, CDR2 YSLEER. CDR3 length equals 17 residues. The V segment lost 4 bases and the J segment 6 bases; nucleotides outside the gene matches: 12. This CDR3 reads CASSLETGTGLSGELFF. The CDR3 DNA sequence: TGCGCCAGCAGCCTAGAAACCGGGACAGGGCTTTCCGGGGAGCTGTTTTTT.

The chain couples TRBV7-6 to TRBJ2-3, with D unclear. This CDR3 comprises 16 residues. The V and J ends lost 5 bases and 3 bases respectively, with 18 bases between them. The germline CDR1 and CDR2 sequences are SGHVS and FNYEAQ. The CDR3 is CASSPVREIRTDTQYF. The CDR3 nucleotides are TGTGCCAGCAGCCCCGTCCGTGAGATTCGTACAGATACGCAGTATTTT.

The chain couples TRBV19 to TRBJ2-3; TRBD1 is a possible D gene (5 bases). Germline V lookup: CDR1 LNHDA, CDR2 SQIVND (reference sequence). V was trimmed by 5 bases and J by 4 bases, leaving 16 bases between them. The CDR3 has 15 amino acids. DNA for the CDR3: TGTGCCAGTAGTCCGCTCCCCTCCAGGGCAGATACGCAGTATTTT. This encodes CASSPLPSRADTQYF.

The CDR3 region has the DNA TGTGCCAGCAGCTTGTTGGCTAGCGGGGGGTCTACCAAAAACATTCAGTACTTC. Its translation: CASSLLASGGSTKNIQYF. V is TRBV5-5 and J is TRBJ2-4; 11 nucleotides line up with TRBD2. Germline CDR1 is SGHKS and CDR2 is YYEKEE (reference sequence). The ends lost 1 base at V and 2 bases at J; junction bases unmatched: 8. The CDR3 consists of 18 residues.

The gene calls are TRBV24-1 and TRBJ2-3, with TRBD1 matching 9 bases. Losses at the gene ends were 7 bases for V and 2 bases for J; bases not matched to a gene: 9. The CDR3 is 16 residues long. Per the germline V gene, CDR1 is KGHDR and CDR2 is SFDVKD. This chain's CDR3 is CATRAGTGSYTDTQYF. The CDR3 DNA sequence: TGTGCCACCAGAGCCGGGACAGGGTCCTACACAGATACGCAGTATTTT.

In nucleotides, the CDR3 is TGTGCCAGCAGCCCCGAGGGAACCGTTTACAATGAGCAGTTCTTC. It is translated as CASSPEGTVYNEQFF. The chain uses TRBV9 and TRBJ2-1, with D perhaps TRBD2 (5 bases). CDR3 length equals 15 residues. V was shortened by 4 bases and J by 4 bases, with 15 bases between the two germline ends. The germline CDR1 and CDR2 sequences are SGDLS and YYNGEE.

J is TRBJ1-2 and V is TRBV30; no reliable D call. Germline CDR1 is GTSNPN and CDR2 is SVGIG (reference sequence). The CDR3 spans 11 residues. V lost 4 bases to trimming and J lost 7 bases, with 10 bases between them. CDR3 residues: CAWKGGIGYTF. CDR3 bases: TGTGCCTGGAAAGGCGGGATTGGCTACACCTTC.

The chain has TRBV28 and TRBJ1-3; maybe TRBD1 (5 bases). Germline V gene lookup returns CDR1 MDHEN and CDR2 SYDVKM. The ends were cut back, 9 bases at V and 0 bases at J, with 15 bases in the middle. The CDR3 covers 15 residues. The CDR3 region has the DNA TGTGCCAGTTTTTCCGGGGGTCGCTCTGGAAACACCATATATTTT. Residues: CASFSGGRSGNTIYF.

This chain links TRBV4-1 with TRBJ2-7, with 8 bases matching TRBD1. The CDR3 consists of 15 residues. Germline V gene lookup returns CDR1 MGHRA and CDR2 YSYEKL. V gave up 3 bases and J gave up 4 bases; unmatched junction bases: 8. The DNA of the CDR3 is TGCGCCAGCAGCCAGACCGGGACAGGCGCATACGAGCAGTACTTC. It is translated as CASSQTGTGAYEQYF.

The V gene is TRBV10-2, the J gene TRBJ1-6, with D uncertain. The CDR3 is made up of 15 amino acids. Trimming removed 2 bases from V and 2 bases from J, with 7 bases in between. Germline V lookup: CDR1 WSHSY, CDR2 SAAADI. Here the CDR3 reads CASSEEAPYNSPLHF. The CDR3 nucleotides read TGCGCCAGCAGTGAGGAGGCCCCCTATAATTCACCCCTCCACTTT.

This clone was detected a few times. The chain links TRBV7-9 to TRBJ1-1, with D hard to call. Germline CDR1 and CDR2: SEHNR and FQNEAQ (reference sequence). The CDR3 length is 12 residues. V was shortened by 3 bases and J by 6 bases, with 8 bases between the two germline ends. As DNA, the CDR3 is TGTGCCAGCAGCTTCGATAGCTCTGAAGCTTTCTTT. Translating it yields CASSFDSSEAFF.

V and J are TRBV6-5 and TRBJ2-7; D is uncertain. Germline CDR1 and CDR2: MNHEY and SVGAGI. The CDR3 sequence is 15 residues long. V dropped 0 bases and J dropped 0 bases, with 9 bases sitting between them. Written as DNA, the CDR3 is TGTGCCAGCAGTTACTCGATCATCAGCTCCTACGAGCAGTACTTC. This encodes CASSYSIISSYEQYF.

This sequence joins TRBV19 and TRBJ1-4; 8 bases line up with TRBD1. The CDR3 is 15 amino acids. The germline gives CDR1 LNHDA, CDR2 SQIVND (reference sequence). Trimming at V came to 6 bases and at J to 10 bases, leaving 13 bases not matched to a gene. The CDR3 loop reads CASRMQGAGLGKLFF. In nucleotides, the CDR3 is TGTGCCAGTAGGATGCAGGGGGCCGGTTTGGGAAAACTGTTTTTT.

The CDR3 DNA is TGCGCCAGCAGCCAAGATCAGGGGGGCACTGAAGCTTTCTTT. It encodes CASSQDQGGTEAFF. This sequence joins TRBV4-1 and TRBJ1-1, with 7 bases aligning to TRBD1. This CDR3 has 14 amino acids. From germline, CDR1 is MGHRA and CDR2 YSYEKL. Trimming cost V 0 bases and J 4 bases; bases outside gene matches: 2.

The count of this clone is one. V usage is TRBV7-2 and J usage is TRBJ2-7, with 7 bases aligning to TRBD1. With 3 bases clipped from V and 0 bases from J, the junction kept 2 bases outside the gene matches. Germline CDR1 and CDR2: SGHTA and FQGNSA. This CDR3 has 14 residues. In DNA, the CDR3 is TGTGCCAGCAGCTTCCAGGGGGTCTCCTACGAGCAGTACTTC. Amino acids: CASSFQGVSYEQYF.

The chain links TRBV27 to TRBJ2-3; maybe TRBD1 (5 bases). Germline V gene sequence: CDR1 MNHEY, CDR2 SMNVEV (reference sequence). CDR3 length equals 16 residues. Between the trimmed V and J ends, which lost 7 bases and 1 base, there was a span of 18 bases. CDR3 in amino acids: CASTPQGYRGTDTQYF. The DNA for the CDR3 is TGTGCCAGCACCCCCCAGGGATATAGGGGCACAGATACGCAGTATTTT.

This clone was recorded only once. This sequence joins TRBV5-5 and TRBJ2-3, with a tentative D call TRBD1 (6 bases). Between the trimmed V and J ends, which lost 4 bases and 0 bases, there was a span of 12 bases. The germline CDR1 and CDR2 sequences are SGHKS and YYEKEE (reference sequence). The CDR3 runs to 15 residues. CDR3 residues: CASSPGHPSTDTQYF. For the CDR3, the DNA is TGTGCCAGCAGCCCGGGACACCCGAGCACAGATACGCAGTATTTT.

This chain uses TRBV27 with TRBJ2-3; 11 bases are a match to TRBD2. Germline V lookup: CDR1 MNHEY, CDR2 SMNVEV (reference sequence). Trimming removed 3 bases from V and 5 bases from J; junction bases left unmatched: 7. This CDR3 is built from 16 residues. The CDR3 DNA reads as TGTGCCAGCAGTTTCGGAGGACTAGCGGGTGTAGATACGCAGTATTTT. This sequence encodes CASSFGGLAGVDTQYF.

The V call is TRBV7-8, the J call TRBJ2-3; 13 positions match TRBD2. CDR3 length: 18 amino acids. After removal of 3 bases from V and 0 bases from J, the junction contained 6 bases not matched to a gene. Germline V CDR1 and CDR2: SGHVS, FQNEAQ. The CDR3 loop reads CASSFRLAGGSSTDTQYF. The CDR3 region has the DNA TGTGCCAGCAGCTTCCGACTAGCGGGGGGCAGTAGCACAGATACGCAGTATTTT.

The CDR3 spells CASSFIYSTNEKLFF. For the CDR3, the DNA is TGTGCCAGCAGTTTTATTTATTCAACTAATGAAAAACTGTTTTTT. This chain joins TRBV28 and TRBJ1-4; D not certain. V was trimmed by 3 bases and J by 0 bases, leaving 8 bases between them. Germline CDR1 MDHEN, CDR2 SYDVKM. The CDR3 has 15 amino acids.

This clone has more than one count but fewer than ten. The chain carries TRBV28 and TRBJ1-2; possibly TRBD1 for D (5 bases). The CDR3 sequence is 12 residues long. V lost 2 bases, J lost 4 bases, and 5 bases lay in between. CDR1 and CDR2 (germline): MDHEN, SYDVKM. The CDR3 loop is CASSLDSYGYTF. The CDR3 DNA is TGTGCCAGCAGTTTAGACAGCTATGGCTACACCTTC.

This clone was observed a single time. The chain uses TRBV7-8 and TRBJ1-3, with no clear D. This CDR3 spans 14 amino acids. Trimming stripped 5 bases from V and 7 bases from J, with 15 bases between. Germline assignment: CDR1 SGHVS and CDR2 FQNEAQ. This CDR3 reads CASSPHEGANTIYF. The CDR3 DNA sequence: TGTGCCAGCAGCCCCCACGAGGGCGCGAACACCATATATTTT.

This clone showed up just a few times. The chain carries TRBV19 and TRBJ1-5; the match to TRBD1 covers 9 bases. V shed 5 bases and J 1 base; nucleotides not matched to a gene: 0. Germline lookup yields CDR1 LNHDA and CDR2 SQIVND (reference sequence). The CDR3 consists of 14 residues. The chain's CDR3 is CASSGQGSNQPQHF. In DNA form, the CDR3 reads TGTGCCAGTAGTGGACAGGGGAGCAATCAGCCCCAGCATTTT.

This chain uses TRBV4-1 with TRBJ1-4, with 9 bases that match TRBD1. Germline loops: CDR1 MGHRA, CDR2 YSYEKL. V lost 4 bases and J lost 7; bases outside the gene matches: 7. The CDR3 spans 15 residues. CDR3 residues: CASSRSGTGFEKLFF. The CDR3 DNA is TGCGCCAGCAGCCGTTCCGGGACAGGGTTTGAAAAACTGTTTTTT.